The following is a TCR beta chain sequence with its context. No antigen is known for it. The CDR3 runs to 13 residues. V was trimmed by 5 bases and J by 8 bases, leaving 12 bases between them. The germline CDR1 and CDR2 sequences are SGHTA and FQGNSA. Produced via immunoSEQ multiplex PCR; TCRdb's table is partial and in-frame only. The data hold approximately 420,000 clones, with roughly 90% observed a single time. The data are from a study of Ad26.COV2.S vaccination and SARS-CoV-2 variants. Study overall: In the study, Ad26.COV2.S was injected intramuscularly once, or twice 56 days apart. Whole-study results and caveats: Measurement of non-spike TCR breadth gave similar results in vaccine and placebo recipients.

As to treatment: about 20 received Ad26.COV2.S at low or high dose, single or two shots; a few received placebo; per-sample allocation not given. Collection of samples fell on day 63 after the first vaccine or placebo injection. This adult donor, from Boston, was 18-55 years old. Vaccination used an Ad26 vector expressing Wuhan-strain SARS-CoV-2 spike. Material: peripheral blood, obtained in a trial of Ad26.COV2.S vaccine versus placebo. This receptor was obtained from a person between 18 and 65 years old who received the Ad26.COV2.S COVID-19 vaccine or a placebo. V usage is TRBV7-2 and J usage is TRBJ1-4, with D perhaps matching TRBD1 (6 bases). The CDR3 spells CASSAGQGEKLFF. In DNA, the CDR3 is TGTGCCAGCAGCGCAGGTCAGGGGGAAAAACTGTTTTTT.